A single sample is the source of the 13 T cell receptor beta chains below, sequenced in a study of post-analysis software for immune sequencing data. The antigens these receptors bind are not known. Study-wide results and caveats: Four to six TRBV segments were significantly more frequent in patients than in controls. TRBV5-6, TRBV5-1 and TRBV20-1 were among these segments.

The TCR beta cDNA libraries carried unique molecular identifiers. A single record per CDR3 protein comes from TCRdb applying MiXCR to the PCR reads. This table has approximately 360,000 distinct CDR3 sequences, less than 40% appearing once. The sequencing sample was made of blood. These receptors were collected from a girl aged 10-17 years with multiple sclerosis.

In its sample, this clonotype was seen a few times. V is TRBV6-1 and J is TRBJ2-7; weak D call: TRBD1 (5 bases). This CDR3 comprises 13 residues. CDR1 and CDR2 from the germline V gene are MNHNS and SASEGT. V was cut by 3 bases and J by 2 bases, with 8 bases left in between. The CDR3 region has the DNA TGTGCCAGCAGTGACAGGGTCACCTACGAGCAGTACTTC. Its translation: CASSDRVTYEQYF.

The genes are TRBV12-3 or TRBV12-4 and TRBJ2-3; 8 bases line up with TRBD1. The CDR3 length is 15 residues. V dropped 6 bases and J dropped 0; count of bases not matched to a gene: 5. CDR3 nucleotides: TGTGCCAGCAGCCCAGGGGGCCTTAGCACAGATACGCAGTATTTT. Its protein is CASSPGGLSTDTQYF.

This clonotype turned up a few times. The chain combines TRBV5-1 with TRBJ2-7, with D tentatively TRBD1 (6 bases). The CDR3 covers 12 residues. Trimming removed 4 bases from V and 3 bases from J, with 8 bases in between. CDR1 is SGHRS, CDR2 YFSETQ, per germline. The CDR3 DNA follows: TGCGCCAGCAGCACGGGACACTACGAGCAGTACTTC. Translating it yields CASSTGHYEQYF. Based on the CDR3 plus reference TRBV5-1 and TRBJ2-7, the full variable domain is KAGVTQTPRYLIKTRGQQVTLSCSPISGHRSVSWYQQTPGQGLQFLFEYFSETQRNKGNFPGRFSGRQFSNSRSEMNVSTLELGDSALYLCASSTGHYEQYFGPGTRLTVT.

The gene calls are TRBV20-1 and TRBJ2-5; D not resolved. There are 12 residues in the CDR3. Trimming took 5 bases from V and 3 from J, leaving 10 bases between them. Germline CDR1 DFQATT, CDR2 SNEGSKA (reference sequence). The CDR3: CSACRSEETQYF. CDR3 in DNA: TGCAGTGCTTGCCGATCCGAAGAGACCCAGTACTTC.

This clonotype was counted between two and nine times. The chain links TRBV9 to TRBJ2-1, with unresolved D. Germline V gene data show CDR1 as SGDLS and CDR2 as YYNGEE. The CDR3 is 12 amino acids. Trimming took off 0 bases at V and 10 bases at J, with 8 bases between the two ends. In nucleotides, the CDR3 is TGTGCCAGCAGCGTAGAAGCTGGGGAGCAGTTCTTC. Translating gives CASSVEAGEQFF.

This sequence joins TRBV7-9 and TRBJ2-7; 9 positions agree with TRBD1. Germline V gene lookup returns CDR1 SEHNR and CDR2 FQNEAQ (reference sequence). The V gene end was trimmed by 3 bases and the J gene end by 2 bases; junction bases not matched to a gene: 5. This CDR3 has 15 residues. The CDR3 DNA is TGTGCCAGCAGCTTCGGGGACAGGGTGCCCTACGAGCAGTACTTC. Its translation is CASSFGDRVPYEQYF.

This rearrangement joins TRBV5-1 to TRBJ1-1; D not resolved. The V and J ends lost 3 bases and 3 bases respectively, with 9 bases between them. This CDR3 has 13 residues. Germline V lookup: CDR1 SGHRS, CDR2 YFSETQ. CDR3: CASSSGRDTEAFF. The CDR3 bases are TGCGCCAGCAGCTCCGGGCGAGACACTGAAGCTTTCTTT.

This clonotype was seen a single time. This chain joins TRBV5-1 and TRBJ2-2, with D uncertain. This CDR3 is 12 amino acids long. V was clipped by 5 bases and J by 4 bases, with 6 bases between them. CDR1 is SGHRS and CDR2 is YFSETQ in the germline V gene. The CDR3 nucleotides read TGCGCCAGCAGTTTGCTCACCGGGGAGCTGTTTTTT. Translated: CASSLLTGELFF.

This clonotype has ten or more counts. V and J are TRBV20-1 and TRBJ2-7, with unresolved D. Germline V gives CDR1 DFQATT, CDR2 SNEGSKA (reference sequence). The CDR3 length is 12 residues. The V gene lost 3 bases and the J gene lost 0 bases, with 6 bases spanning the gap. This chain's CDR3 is CSASGPSYEQYF. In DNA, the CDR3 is TGCAGTGCTAGCGGCCCCTCCTACGAGCAGTACTTC.

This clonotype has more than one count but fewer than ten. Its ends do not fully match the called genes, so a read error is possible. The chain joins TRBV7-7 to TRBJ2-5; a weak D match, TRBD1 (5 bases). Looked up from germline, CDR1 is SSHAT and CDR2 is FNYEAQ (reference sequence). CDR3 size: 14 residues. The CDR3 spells CASSRPGAEETQYF. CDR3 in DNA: TGTGCTAGCAGCCGCCCTGGGGCAGAAGAGACCCAGTACTTC.

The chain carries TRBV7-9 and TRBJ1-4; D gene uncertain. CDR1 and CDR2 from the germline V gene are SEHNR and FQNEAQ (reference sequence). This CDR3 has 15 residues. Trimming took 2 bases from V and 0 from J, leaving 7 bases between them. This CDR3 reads CASSLFDATNEKLFF. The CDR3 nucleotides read TGTGCCAGCAGCTTATTCGATGCAACTAATGAAAAACTGTTTTTT.

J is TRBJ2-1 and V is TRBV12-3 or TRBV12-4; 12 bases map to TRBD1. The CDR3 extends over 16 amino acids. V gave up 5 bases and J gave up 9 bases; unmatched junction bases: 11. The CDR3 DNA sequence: TGTGCCAGCAGTCTCGAGACGGGACAGGGGGCAATTGAGCAGTTCTTC. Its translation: CASSLETGQGAIEQFF.

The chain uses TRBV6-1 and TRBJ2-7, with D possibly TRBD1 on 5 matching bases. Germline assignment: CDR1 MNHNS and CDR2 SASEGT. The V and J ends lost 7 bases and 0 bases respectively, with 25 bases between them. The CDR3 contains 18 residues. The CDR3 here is CASTLGEQVFIFSYEQYF. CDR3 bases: TGTGCCAGCACCCTTGGGGAACAGGTCTTCATTTTCTCCTACGAGCAGTACTTC.